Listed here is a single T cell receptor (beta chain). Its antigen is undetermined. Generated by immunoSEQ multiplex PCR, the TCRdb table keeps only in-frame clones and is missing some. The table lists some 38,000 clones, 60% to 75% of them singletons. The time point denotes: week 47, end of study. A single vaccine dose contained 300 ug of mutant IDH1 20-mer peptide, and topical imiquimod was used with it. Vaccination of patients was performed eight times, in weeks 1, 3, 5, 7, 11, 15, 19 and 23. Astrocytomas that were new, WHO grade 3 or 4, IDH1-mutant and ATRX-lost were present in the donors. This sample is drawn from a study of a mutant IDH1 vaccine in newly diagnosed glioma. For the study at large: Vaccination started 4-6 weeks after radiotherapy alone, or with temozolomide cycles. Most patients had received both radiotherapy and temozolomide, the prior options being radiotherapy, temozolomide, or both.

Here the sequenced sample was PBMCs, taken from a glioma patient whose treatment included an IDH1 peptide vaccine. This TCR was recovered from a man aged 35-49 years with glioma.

The CDR3 region is CAGPLDRGYNEQFF. CDR3 DNA: TGTGCCGGACCCCTTGACAGAGGGTACAATGAGCAGTTCTTC. The rearrangement links TRBV21-1 to TRBJ2-1. TRBV21-1 is a recognized pseudogene. The CDR3 spans 14 residues.